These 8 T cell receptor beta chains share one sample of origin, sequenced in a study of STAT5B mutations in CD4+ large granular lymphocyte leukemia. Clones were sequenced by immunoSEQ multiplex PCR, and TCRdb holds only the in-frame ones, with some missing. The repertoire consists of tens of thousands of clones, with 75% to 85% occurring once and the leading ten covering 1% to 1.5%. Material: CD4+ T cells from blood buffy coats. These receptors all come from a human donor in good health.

The CDR3, as DNA: TGTGCCAGCAGTCGAGAGTTTAGGACCGGGGAGCTGTTTTTT. This translates into CASSREFRTGELFF. The V call is TRBV6-4, the J call TRBJ2-2; unclear D gene. The germline gives CDR1 MRHNA, CDR2 SNTAGT. This CDR3 region has 14 residues. V shed 5 bases and J shed 5 bases, with 12 bases lying between them.

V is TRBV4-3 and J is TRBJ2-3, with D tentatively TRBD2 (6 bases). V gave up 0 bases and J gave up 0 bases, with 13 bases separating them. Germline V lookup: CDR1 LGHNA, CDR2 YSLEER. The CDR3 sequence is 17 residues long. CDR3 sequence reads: CASSQDPAGTSTDTQYF. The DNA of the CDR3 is TGCGCCAGCAGCCAAGATCCAGCGGGTACGAGCACAGATACGCAGTATTTT.

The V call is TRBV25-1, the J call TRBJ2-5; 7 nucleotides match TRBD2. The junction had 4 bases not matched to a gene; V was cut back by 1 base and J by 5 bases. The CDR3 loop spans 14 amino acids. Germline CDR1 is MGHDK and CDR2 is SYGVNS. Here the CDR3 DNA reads TGTGCCAGCAGTGAATCGGCGGGAGCGGAGACCCAGTACTTC. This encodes CASSESAGAETQYF.

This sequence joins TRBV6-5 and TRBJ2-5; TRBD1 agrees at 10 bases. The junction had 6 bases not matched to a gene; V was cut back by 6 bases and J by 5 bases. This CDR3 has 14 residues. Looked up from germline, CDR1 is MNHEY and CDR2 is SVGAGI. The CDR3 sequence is CASSRTGGRETQYF. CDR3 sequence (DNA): TGTGCCAGCAGCCGGACAGGGGGAAGGGAGACCCAGTACTTC.

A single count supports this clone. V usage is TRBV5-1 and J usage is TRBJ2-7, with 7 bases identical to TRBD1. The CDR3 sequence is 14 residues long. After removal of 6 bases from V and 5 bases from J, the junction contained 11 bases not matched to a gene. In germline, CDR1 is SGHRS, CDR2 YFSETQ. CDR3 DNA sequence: TGCGCCAGCAACCTAGTACAGGGGAGCAACGAGCAGTACTTC. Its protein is CASNLVQGSNEQYF. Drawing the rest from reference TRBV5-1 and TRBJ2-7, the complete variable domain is KAGVTQTPRYLIKTRGQQVTLSCSPISGHRSVSWYQQTPGQGLQFLFEYFSETQRNKGNFPGRFSGRQFSNSRSEMNVSTLELGDSALYLCASNLVQGSNEQYFGPGTRLTVT.

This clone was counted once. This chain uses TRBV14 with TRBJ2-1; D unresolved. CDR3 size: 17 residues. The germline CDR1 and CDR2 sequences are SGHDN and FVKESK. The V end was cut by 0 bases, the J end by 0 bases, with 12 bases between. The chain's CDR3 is CASSQEVSSYSYNEQFF. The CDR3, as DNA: TGTGCCAGCAGCCAAGAGGTGAGCAGCTACTCCTACAATGAGCAGTTCTTC.

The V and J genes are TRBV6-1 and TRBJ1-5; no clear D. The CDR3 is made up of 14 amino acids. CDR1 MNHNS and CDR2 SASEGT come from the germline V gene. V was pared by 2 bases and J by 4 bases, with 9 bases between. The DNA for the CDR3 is TGTGCCAGCAGTGAATTTGGGTCGAATCAGCCCCAGCATTTT. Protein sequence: CASSEFGSNQPQHF.

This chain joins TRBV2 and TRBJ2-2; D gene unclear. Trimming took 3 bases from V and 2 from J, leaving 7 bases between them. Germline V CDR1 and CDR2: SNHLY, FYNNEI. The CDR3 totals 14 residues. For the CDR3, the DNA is TGTGCCAGCAGTGACCTGGATAACACCGGGGAGCTGTTTTTT. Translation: CASSDLDNTGELFF.